What follows is one T cell receptor beta chain and its context. Its antigen is undetermined. The PCR had 60 Vbeta and 13 Jbeta primers. Only in-frame clones appear in the TCRdb table, and some are missing; sequencing was by immunoSEQ multiplex PCR. This table has around 190,000 clones, around 84% appearing once. The sample originates from a study of cytomegalovirus exposure and HLA in healthy donors. Overall study findings and caveats: Within an earlier analysis, most TCR beta V segments proved productive either about 87% or about 30% of the time.

The CDR3 loop spans 16 amino acids. Germline CDR1 SGHNT, CDR2 YENEEA. The V and J ends lost 5 bases and 5 bases, in that order; junction bases with no gene match: 10. Input material: PBMCs. The TCR was taken from a middle-aged man in good health and CMV-seropositive. The rearrangement joins TRBV11-3 to TRBJ2-1, with 9 bases that match TRBD1. Here the CDR3 reads CASSHKTGTGNNEQFF. CDR3 coding DNA: TGTGCCAGCAGCCACAAAACCGGGACAGGGAACAATGAGCAGTTCTTC.